This T cell receptor (beta chain) was captured in a study of identical twins. The trim removed 1 base at V and 7 bases at J, leaving 6 bases unmatched. Germline CDR1 is DFQATT and CDR2 is SNEGSKA (reference sequence). This CDR3 has 13 amino acids. TCRdb reprocessed the 5' RACE reads via MiXCR and lists one record per CDR3 protein. The top ten clones hold under 0.95% of a sample with 400,000 to 550,000 distinct CDR3 sequences, around 20% of them seen once. Findings and caveats of the study: Cord blood beta clonotypes present at high abundance carried fewer insertions; no such pattern appeared in memory repertoires.

This clonotype was counted between two and nine times. Its target is not known. Separately, the same data were catalogued under a study of T cells expressing NK-cell markers. That investigation notes: Seven donors tested HCMV-seropositive and one tested seronegative among the eight sequenced.

The chain joins TRBV20-1 to TRBJ1-1, with 7 nucleotides matching TRBD1. Sequencing was performed on CD4+ T cells sorted from blood. This receptor was taken from a woman between 18 and 30 years old in good health. CDR3 bases: TGCAGTGCTAGAGCGACAGGGCTGGGTGAAGCTTTCTTT. Translated, it gives CSARATGLGEAFF.